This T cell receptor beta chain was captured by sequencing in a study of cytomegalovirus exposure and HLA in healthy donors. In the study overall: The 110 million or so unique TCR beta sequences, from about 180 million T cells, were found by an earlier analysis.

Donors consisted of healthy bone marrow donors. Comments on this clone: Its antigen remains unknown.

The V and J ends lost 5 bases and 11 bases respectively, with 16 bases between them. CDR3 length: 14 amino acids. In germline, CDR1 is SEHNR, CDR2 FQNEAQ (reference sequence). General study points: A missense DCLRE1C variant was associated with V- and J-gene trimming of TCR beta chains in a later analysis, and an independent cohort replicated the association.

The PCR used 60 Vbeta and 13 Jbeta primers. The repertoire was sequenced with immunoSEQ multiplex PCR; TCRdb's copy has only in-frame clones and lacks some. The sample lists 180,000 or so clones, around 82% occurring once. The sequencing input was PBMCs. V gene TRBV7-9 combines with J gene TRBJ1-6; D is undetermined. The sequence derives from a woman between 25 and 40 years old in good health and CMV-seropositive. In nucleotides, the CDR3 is TGTGCCAGCAGCAAAGTGATTAGTGAGACACCCCTCCACTTT. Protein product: CASSKVISETPLHF.